The 11 T cell receptor beta chains below were found in one sample sequenced in a study of spatial heterogeneity in lung cancer. Study observations and caveats: Tumoral mutation counts were tracked by counts of expanded intratumoral alpha and beta TCRs.

No antigen is known for these receptors. Each CDR3 protein gets one entry after TCRdb re-called the 5' RACE reads with MiXCR. The sample comprises 3,000 to 4,000 distinct CDR3 sequences, 10% of which are singletons, and roughly a sixth rests with the top ten. Time point in this sample: sample taken at primary tumor resection. This sample comprised lung tumor tissue, obtained at surgery. These receptors all stem from a female donor with early-stage non-small cell lung cancer.

By share, this clonotype counts as medium-sized. J is TRBJ1-4 and V is TRBV12-5; D is perhaps TRBD1 (5 bases). The V end was cut by 0 bases, the J end by 0 bases, with 8 bases between. Germline loops: CDR1 LGHNT, CDR2 FRNRAP. The CDR3 extends over 16 amino acids. The CDR3 protein is CASGLVQGATNEKLFF. The CDR3 DNA sequence: TGTGCTAGTGGTTTGGTACAAGGGGCAACTAATGAAAAACTGTTTTTT.

Relative to its sample, this clonotype is medium-sized. The V and J genes are TRBV7-2 and TRBJ2-7; tentatively, D is TRBD1 (5 bases). The V gene lost 0 bases and the J gene lost 1 base, with 16 bases spanning the gap. The CDR3 is made up of 17 amino acids. The V gene's germline CDR1 is SGHTA and CDR2 FQGNSA. The CDR3 DNA follows: TGTGCCAGCAGCTTAGCGGGCGGCAGGGCCCATTCCTACGAGCAGTACTTC. Its translation is CASSLAGGRAHSYEQYF.

This clonotype is classed as medium-sized. DNA of the CDR3: TGTGCCAGCAGCTTAGCTGGGGCCAGTGGTGAGCAGTTCTTC. It specifies CASSLAGASGEQFF. The chain joins TRBV7-2 to TRBJ2-1, with D possibly TRBD1 on 5 matching bases. Trimming took 0 bases from V and 9 from J, leaving 12 bases between them. This CDR3 contains 14 residues. Germline CDR1 is SGHTA and CDR2 is FQGNSA.

This clonotype is labeled medium-sized. This chain joins TRBV7-9 and TRBJ2-1, with D possibly being TRBD1 (6 bases). The CDR3 sequence is 14 residues long. The germline CDR1 and CDR2 sequences are SEHNR and FQNEAQ (reference sequence). V lost 0 bases to trimming and J lost 5 bases, with 8 bases between them. The CDR3 nucleotides are TGTGCCAGCAGCTTAGCCGGACAGAACAATGAGCAGTTCTTC. Translated, it gives CASSLAGQNNEQFF. The entire variable domain, with the rest obtained from reference TRBV7-9 and TRBJ2-1, is as follows: DTGVSQNPRHKITKRGQNVTFRCDPISEHNRLYWYRQTLGQGPEFLTYFQNEAQLEKSRLLSDRFSAERPKGSFSTLEIQRTEQGDSAMYLCASSLAGQNNEQFFGPGTRLTVL.

Within the sample, this clonotype is medium-sized. J is TRBJ2-4 and V is TRBV12-3 or TRBV12-4, with D hard to call. The CDR3 sequence is 15 residues long. V was trimmed by 2 bases and J by 0 bases, leaving 8 bases between them. The CDR3 here is CASSLQVLAKNIQYF. In DNA form, the CDR3 reads TGTGCCAGCAGTTTACAGGTCTTAGCCAAAAACATTCAGTACTTC.

A word on this clonotype: This could be a read error, since a much larger clone is one nucleotide away. This rearrangement joins TRBV19 to TRBJ2-2, with a possible D match to TRBD2 (5 bases). The germline CDR1 and CDR2 sequences are LNHDA and SQIVND (reference sequence). The CDR3 runs 15 residues. CDR3 sequence: CASSIRTANTGELSF. In nucleotides, the CDR3 is TGTGCCAGTAGTATCCGGACGGCGAACACCGGGGAGCTGTCTTTT.

The rearrangement links TRBV10-3 to TRBJ1-2, with D possibly matching TRBD1 (5 bases). V was trimmed by 3 bases and J by 4 bases, leaving 9 bases between them. Germline V gene sequence: CDR1 ENHRY, CDR2 SYGVKD. The CDR3 is 13 residues long. CDR3 DNA sequence: TGTGCCATCAGTGAAGGAGACAGCTATGGCTACACCTTC. Translated: CAISEGDSYGYTF.

This clonotype turned up a few times. This chain connects TRBV5-1 to TRBJ2-2, with TRBD2 matching over 8 bases. Germline V gene data show CDR1 as SGHRS and CDR2 as YFSETQ. The CDR3 length is 15 residues. V was clipped by 3 bases and J by 0 bases; unmatched bases: 1. As DNA, the CDR3 is TGCGCCAGCAGCTCCGGGGGGGCGAACACCGGGGAGCTGTTTTTT. This sequence encodes CASSSGGANTGELFF.

This clonotype qualifies as medium-sized. This rearrangement joins TRBV20-1 to TRBJ2-7; D possibly uses TRBD1 or TRBD2 (5 bases each). V was pared by 2 bases and J by 3 bases, with 11 bases between. CDR3 size: 13 residues. CDR1 is DFQATT, CDR2 SNEGSKA, per germline (reference sequence). The CDR3 sequence is CSARQGRNYEQYF. The DNA of the CDR3 is TGCAGTGCTAGACAGGGACGCAACTACGAGCAGTACTTC.

This clonotype is deemed medium-sized. J is TRBJ2-1 and V is TRBV20-1; D assignment may be TRBD1 or TRBD2 (6 bases each). V was clipped by 3 bases and J by 0 bases, with 15 bases between them. The germline V gene has CDR1 DFQATT and CDR2 SNEGSKA (reference sequence). There are 16 residues in the CDR3. For the CDR3, the DNA is TGCAGTGCTAGTGCCTATCGGGGGCACTCCTACAATGAGCAGTTCTTC. It specifies CSASAYRGHSYNEQFF.

Judged by abundance, this clonotype is medium-sized. The chain carries TRBV20-1 and TRBJ1-3; D not resolved. Germline V CDR1 and CDR2: DFQATT, SNEGSKA (reference sequence). The CDR3 is 16 residues long. Trimming removed 0 bases from V and 0 bases from J, with 12 bases in between. CDR3 bases: TGCAGTGCTAGAGATACCAGCCATGGCTCTGGAAACACCATATATTTT. Translating gives CSARDTSHGSGNTIYF.